This paragraph covers one T cell receptor (beta chain) sequence. Its antigen remains unidentified. The junction had 3 bases not matched to a gene; V was cut back by 5 bases and J by 2 bases. The CDR3 is 14 residues long. Germline V lookup: CDR1 MNHNS, CDR2 SASEGT. These data are taken from a study of cytomegalovirus exposure and HLA in healthy donors. Broader study findings: The investigators catalogued 150 to 200 TCR beta chains as cytomegalovirus-associated. CMV antigen specificity of three CMV-associated chains was confirmed in vitro. Relative to equally common others, HLA-associated TCR beta chains showed greater clonal expansion in a later analysis.

Primers: 60 Vbeta forward and 13 Jbeta reverse. Repertoires were generated with immunoSEQ multiplex PCR, while TCRdb's copy carries only in-frame clones and drops some. The repertoire holds over 150,000 clones, with approximately 80% as singletons. The chain couples TRBV6-1 to TRBJ1-3, with 7 bases lining up with TRBD1. This clonotype originated in a woman aged 45-59 years in good health and CMV-seropositive. The sequencing input was PBMCs. The CDR3 is CASSTTGTGNTIYF. The CDR3 DNA reads as TGTGCCAGCAGTACGACAGGGACTGGAAACACCATATATTTT.